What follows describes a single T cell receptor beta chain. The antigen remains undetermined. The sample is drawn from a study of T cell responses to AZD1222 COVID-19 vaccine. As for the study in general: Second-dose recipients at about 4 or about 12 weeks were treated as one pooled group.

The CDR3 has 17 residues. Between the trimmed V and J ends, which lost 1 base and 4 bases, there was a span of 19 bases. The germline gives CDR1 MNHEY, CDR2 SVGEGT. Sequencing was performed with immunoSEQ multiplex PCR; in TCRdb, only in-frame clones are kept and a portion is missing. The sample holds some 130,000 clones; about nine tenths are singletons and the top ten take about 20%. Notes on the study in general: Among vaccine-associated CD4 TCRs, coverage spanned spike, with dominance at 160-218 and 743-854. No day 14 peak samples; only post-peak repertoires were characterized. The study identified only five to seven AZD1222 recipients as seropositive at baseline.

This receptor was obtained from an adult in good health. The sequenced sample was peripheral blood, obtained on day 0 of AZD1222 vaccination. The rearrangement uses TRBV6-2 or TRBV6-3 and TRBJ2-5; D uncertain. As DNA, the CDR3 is TGTGCCAGCAGTTACTATGGCTACCCTATTGTCGGAGAGACCCAGTACTTC. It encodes CASSYYGYPIVGETQYF.